The 26 T cell receptor beta chains presented below share a single source sample, sequenced in a study of low-dose radiotherapy and immunotherapy resistance in tumors. Described time point: before trial treatment. The authors ran around 19 PCR cycles to amplify TCRs with a constant-region primer and V-primer adapter. TCRdb re-called the reads with MiXCR, one entry per CDR3 protein. The data contain about 50,000 distinct CDR3 sequences, about an eighth of them singletons. Sequenced material: PBMCs, taken before treatment. These receptors all stem from a female donor with ovarian cancer.

This clonotype was counted at least ten times. The chain is built from TRBV7-6 and TRBJ1-1; D not certain. Between the trimmed V and J ends, which lost 0 bases and 3 bases, there was a span of 11 bases. The CDR3 contains 15 residues. Germline V gene sequence: CDR1 SGHVS, CDR2 FNYEAQ. CDR3 DNA sequence: TGTGCCAGCAGCTTAGCCCCCGGGGAGTACACTGAAGCTTTCTTT. The encoded protein is CASSLAPGEYTEAFF.

This clonotype was seen repeatedly, ten times or more. The CDR3 DNA sequence: TGTGCCAGCAGCTTTTCCGGGAGTTCCTACAATGAGCAGTTCTTC. Protein product: CASSFSGSSYNEQFF. The J gene is TRBJ2-1, the V gene TRBV5-4, with a possible D match to TRBD2 (6 bases). The V and J ends lost 2 bases and 1 base respectively, with 10 bases between them. The germline V gene encodes CDR1 SGHNT and CDR2 YYREEE (reference sequence). The CDR3 contains 15 residues.

This clonotype came up many times. This chain connects TRBV19 to TRBJ2-1; 11 positions match TRBD2. Germline CDR1 and CDR2: LNHDA and SQIVND (reference sequence). J gave up 2 bases and V 7 bases, and 7 bases lay outside the gene matches. The CDR3 loop spans 16 amino acids. The CDR3, as DNA: TGTGCCAGTACCTTTAGCGGGGGGGTCGCCTACAATGAGCAGTTCTTC. This encodes CASTFSGGVAYNEQFF.

In its sample, this clonotype was seen a few times. The gene calls are TRBV20-1 and TRBJ1-6; TRBD1 might be the D (6 bases). With 6 bases removed from V and 9 bases from J, the gap between germline ends came to 15 bases. CDR3 size: 13 residues. In germline, CDR1 is DFQATT, CDR2 SNEGSKA (reference sequence). The CDR3 loop is CSAPGGAGSPLHF. The CDR3 DNA follows: TGCAGTGCCCCGGGGGGGGCGGGTTCACCCCTCCACTTT.

The chain uses TRBV5-8 and TRBJ2-1, with D possibly being TRBD1 or TRBD2 (5 bases each). The V gene's germline CDR1 is SGHTS and CDR2 YDEGEE. CDR3 length: 14 residues. V was pared by 3 bases and J by 12 bases, with 19 bases between. The DNA of the CDR3 is TGTGCCAGCAGCTGGACGGGACCTCCCTACGGGCAGTTCTTC. It encodes CASSWTGPPYGQFF.

This clonotype was seen repeatedly, ten times or more. The chain combines TRBV5-1 with TRBJ2-2; D not certain. Germline-derived CDR1 and CDR2 are SGHRS and YFSETQ. V shed 5 bases and J shed 5 bases, with 10 bases lying between them. The CDR3 extends over 13 amino acids. CDR3 in DNA: TGCGCCAGCAGAAACGCCCAAACCGGGGAGCTGTTTTTT. Amino acids: CASRNAQTGELFF. The full variable domain, in which reference TRBV5-1 and TRBJ2-2 provide the parts outside the CDR3, is KAGVTQTPRYLIKTRGQQVTLSCSPISGHRSVSWYQQTPGQGLQFLFEYFSETQRNKGNFPGRFSGRQFSNSRSEMNVSTLELGDSALYLCASRNAQTGELFFGEGSRLTVL.

In this sample, this clonotype turned up many times. The chain recombines TRBV9 with TRBJ1-2, with D tentatively TRBD1 (5 bases). The germline V and J ends were trimmed by 3 bases and 8 bases, with 14 bases remaining between them. This CDR3 comprises 13 residues. Per the germline V gene, CDR1 is SGDLS and CDR2 is YYNGEE. The CDR3 DNA reads TGTGCCAGCAGCGGGACTGGGGGAATCGGCTACACCTTC. Amino acids: CASSGTGGIGYTF. The full variable domain, its missing parts supplied by reference TRBV9 and TRBJ1-2, is DSGVTQTPKHLITATGQRVTLRCSPRSGDLSVYWYQQSLDQGLQFLIQYYNGEERAKGNILERFSAQQFPDLHSELNLSSLELGDSALYFCASSGTGGIGYTFGSGTRLTVV.

This clonotype has at least ten counts. V is TRBV19 and J is TRBJ2-7; 7 nucleotides line up with TRBD1. V gave up 6 bases and J gave up 0 bases; unmatched junction bases: 8. Germline V gene lookup returns CDR1 LNHDA and CDR2 SQIVND (reference sequence). The CDR3 has 15 amino acids. CDR3 DNA sequence: TGTGCCAGTAGCAAAACAGGGGTTGTCTCCTACGAGCAGTACTTC. Translation gives CASSKTGVVSYEQYF.

In this sample, this clonotype turned up a few times. A far larger clone is one base from this, pointing to a likely read error. The chain recombines TRBV5-1 with TRBJ2-4; no firm D call. The CDR3 has 11 amino acids. The V gene's germline CDR1 is SGHRS and CDR2 YFSETQ. With 0 bases removed from V and 13 bases from J, the gap between germline ends came to 8 bases. This CDR3 reads CASSLADEQYF. The CDR3 region has the DNA TGCGCCAGCAGCTTGGCCGATGAGCAGTACTTC. Full variable domain (missing parts from reference TRBV5-1 and TRBJ2-4): KAGVTQTPRYLIKTRGQQVTLSCSPISGHRSVSWYQQTPGQGLQFLFEYFSETQRNKGNFPGRFSGRQFSNSRSEMNVSTLELGDSALYLCASSLADEQYFGAGTRLSVL.

This clonotype was found many times. The rearrangement uses TRBV5-6 and TRBJ2-4; perhaps TRBD2 as D (6 bases). Trimming took off 4 bases at V and 3 bases at J, with 20 bases between the two ends. CDR3 length equals 17 residues. Germline V gene sequence: CDR1 SGHDT, CDR2 YYEEEE. CDR3 amino acids: CASSIAKGGVGKNIQYF. DNA of the CDR3: TGTGCCAGCAGCATCGCTAAAGGCGGGGTTGGCAAAAACATTCAGTACTTC. The full variable domain, with the rest looked up from reference TRBV5-6 and TRBJ2-4, is DAGVTQSPTHLIKTRGQQVTLRCSPKSGHDTVSWYQQALGQGPQFIFQYYEEEERQRGNFPDRFSGHQFPNYSSELNVNALLLGDSALYLCASSIAKGGVGKNIQYFGAGTRLSVL.

This clonotype has only a few counts. The chain couples TRBV3-1 to TRBJ2-3; D not resolved. The CDR3 is 11 amino acids. Trimming left V 8 bases short and J 2 bases short, with 5 bases between. CDR1 and CDR2 from the germline V gene are LGHDT and YNNKEL (reference sequence). CDR3 loop: CASGTTDTQYF. The CDR3 nucleotides read TGTGCCAGCGGCACCACAGATACGCAGTATTTT.

In this sample, this clonotype turned up many times. The rearrangement links TRBV3-1 to TRBJ2-5, with D possibly matching TRBD2 (5 bases). V was clipped by 4 bases and J by 10 bases, with 13 bases between them. Germline CDR1 and CDR2: LGHDT and YNNKEL (reference sequence). CDR3 length: 12 amino acids. The CDR3 DNA reads TGTGCCAGCAGCCTCCTTACCGGAGGCCAGTACTTC. It translates to CASSLLTGGQYF.

This clonotype has ten or more counts. The chain carries TRBV5-1 and TRBJ2-1, with 14 bases aligning to TRBD2. V lost 4 bases and J lost 15; bases outside the gene matches: 9. Germline V lookup: CDR1 SGHRS, CDR2 YFSETQ. The CDR3 loop spans 14 amino acids. The CDR3 region is CASSPGLAGGPPFF. CDR3 coding DNA: TGCGCCAGCAGCCCCGGACTAGCGGGAGGCCCCCCGTTCTTC.

In this sample, this clonotype turned up many times. The chain has TRBV2 and TRBJ2-1; 11 nucleotides align to TRBD2. The germline V gene encodes CDR1 SNHLY and CDR2 FYNNEI. The CDR3 runs to 15 residues. V shed 6 bases and J 5 bases; nucleotides not matched to a gene: 6. The DNA for the CDR3 is TGTGCCAGCAGGGGGGGGACTAGCGGAAACAATGAGCAGTTCTTC. Its translation is CASRGGTSGNNEQFF.

This clonotype appeared many times. The chain links TRBV18 to TRBJ2-5; D unresolved. The V gene's germline CDR1 is KGHSH and CDR2 LQKENI. With 0 bases removed from V and 5 bases from J, the gap between germline ends came to 13 bases. The CDR3 length is 15 residues. Written as DNA, the CDR3 is TGTGCCAGCTCACCACCGGGGATGAAATATGAGACCCAGTACTTC. It codes for CASSPPGMKYETQYF.

This clonotype was seen many times. V and J are TRBV10-3 and TRBJ2-3; 10 nucleotides align to TRBD2. The trim removed 11 bases at V and 4 bases at J, leaving 9 bases unmatched. This CDR3 contains 14 residues. CDR1 and CDR2 from the germline V gene are ENHRY and SYGVKD. The CDR3 region has the DNA TGTGCCGTGGTGCCTAGCGGGAGATCAGATACGCAGTATTTT. It yields the protein CAVVPSGRSDTQYF.

This clonotype has ten or more counts. This rearrangement joins TRBV6-6 to TRBJ1-2; 8 bases align to TRBD1. Germline V lookup: CDR1 MNHNY, CDR2 SVGAGI (reference sequence). Trimming at V came to 2 bases and at J to 8 bases, leaving 10 bases not matched to a gene. The length of the CDR3 is 15 residues. As DNA, the CDR3 is TGTGCCAGCAGTTACCCCGGACAGGGCGGAAGGGGCTACACCTTC. This codes for CASSYPGQGGRGYTF.

This clonotype was detected many times. The gene calls are TRBV11-3 and TRBJ2-1; 10 bases fit TRBD1. This CDR3 contains 15 residues. The V gene's germline CDR1 is SGHNT and CDR2 YENEEA. J lost 7 bases, V lost 5 bases, and 8 bases had no gene match. The DNA of the CDR3 is TGTGCCAGCAGCCGCGGGGGGACAGGGGAGAATGAGCAGTTCTTC. This encodes CASSRGGTGENEQFF.

Regarding this clonotype: Because the CDR3's place on the DNA is in doubt, the DNA is left out and the CDR3 is given as listed by TCRdb. This sequence joins TRBV12-3 or TRBV12-4 and TRBJ2-2; the table's D call, TRBD2, was not checked against the DNA. The CDR3 is made up of 18 amino acids, end residues included. CDR3 sequence: CASSPPGRANTGELFFFF.

This clonotype was recorded many times. V gene TRBV6-1 combines with J gene TRBJ2-3, with 10 bases aligning to TRBD2. V lost 10 bases, J lost 2 bases, and 6 bases stayed unmatched. This CDR3 is built from 14 residues. The germline V gene encodes CDR1 MNHNS and CDR2 SASEGT. As DNA, the CDR3 is TGTGCCATCCAGCGGGGGGGGTTCACAGATACGCAGTATTTT. It specifies CAIQRGGFTDTQYF.

This clonotype was seen repeatedly, ten times or more. The chain joins TRBV9 to TRBJ1-4, with D uncertain. This CDR3 spans 13 amino acids. The V and J ends lost 2 bases and 8 bases respectively, with 10 bases between them. CDR1 and CDR2 from the germline V gene are SGDLS and YYNGEE. CDR3 amino acids: CASSVSGGEKLFF. CDR3 bases: TGTGCCAGCAGCGTTTCAGGAGGGGAAAAACTGTTTTTT.

In its sample, this clonotype was seen many times. CDR3 in DNA: TGCAGTACCGGACTAGCGGGGGGAAAGTCCAGCACAGATACGCAGTATTTT. This translates into CSTGLAGGKSSTDTQYF. The chain uses TRBV20-1 and TRBJ2-3, with 14 positions matching TRBD2. Germline-derived CDR1 and CDR2 are DFQATT and SNEGSKA (reference sequence). There are 17 residues in the CDR3. J lost 0 bases, V lost 8 bases, and 10 bases had no gene match.

This clonotype was recorded at least ten times. The genes are TRBV15 and TRBJ2-1; a possible D gene is TRBD2 (6 bases). Trimming left V 9 bases short and J 4 bases short, with 19 bases between. Germline V gene data show CDR1 as LNHNV and CDR2 as YYDKDF (reference sequence). The CDR3 has 15 amino acids. CDR3 region: CATLWWGEVYNEQFF. DNA of the CDR3: TGTGCCACTTTGTGGTGGGGGGAGGTTTACAATGAGCAGTTCTTC.

This clonotype was observed at least ten times. The chain couples TRBV29-1 to TRBJ1-2; D possibly corresponds to TRBD1 (6 bases). Between the trimmed V and J ends, which lost 4 bases and 7 bases, there was a span of 16 bases. The germline V gene encodes CDR1 SQVTM and CDR2 ANQGSEA. CDR3 length equals 13 residues. In DNA, the CDR3 is TGCAGCGTTGGAGGGGGGGGCGCGGGTGGCTACACCTTC. Amino acids: CSVGGGGAGGYTF.

The genes are TRBV20-1 and TRBJ1-3, with TRBD1 matching 7 bases. The CDR3 sequence is 15 residues long. The V and J ends lost 0 bases and 1 base, in that order; junction bases with no gene match: 3. In germline, CDR1 is DFQATT, CDR2 SNEGSKA (reference sequence). The CDR3 spells CSARDPTGSGNTIYF. In DNA form, the CDR3 reads TGCAGTGCTAGAGACCCGACAGGGTCTGGAAACACCATATATTTT.

This clonotype was counted at least ten times. The chain carries TRBV24-1 and TRBJ2-1, with D tentatively TRBD2 (7 bases). Trimming shortened V by 9 bases and J by 7 bases, and 15 bases separated the two germline ends. Germline CDR1 KGHDR, CDR2 SFDVKD. The CDR3 runs 13 residues. In DNA, the CDR3 is TGTGCCACCCAGGAGGGGGGGCAGAATGAGCAGTTCTTC. This gives the protein CATQEGGQNEQFF.